The clone carrying this TCR beta chain was detected many times. Its cognate antigen is unknown. This sample was included in a study of human T cells and chemical hapten exposure. The time point: patch test 2, 6 weeks after DPC sensitization. Stated treatment: therapeutic diphenylcyclopropenone sensitization with weekly scalp DPC. In TCRdb, the RACE reads were re-called with MiXCR into one record per CDR3 protein. The sample contains 27,000 or so distinct CDR3 sequences, approximately 10% of which appear only once. Overall study results and limits: Sensitizing with DPC caused no change in TCRs above 1 in 1000 frequency.

The CDR3 has 15 residues. V dropped 6 bases and J dropped 5 bases, with 17 bases sitting between them. Germline V lookup: CDR1 KGHSH, CDR2 LQKENI. The sequencing here drew on whole blood, taken in connection with sensitization to the hapten diphenylcyclopropenone (DPC). This sequence joins TRBV18 and TRBJ2-1; tentative D call: TRBD1 (7 bases). This receptor was obtained from a man aged 25-45 years with alopecia areata. Some clones in this sample may be carry-over from other donors' samples. DNA for the CDR3: TGTGCCAGCTCCCCTCCCGGGGGACAGAACAATGAGCAGTTCTTC. It is translated as CASSPPGGQNNEQFF.